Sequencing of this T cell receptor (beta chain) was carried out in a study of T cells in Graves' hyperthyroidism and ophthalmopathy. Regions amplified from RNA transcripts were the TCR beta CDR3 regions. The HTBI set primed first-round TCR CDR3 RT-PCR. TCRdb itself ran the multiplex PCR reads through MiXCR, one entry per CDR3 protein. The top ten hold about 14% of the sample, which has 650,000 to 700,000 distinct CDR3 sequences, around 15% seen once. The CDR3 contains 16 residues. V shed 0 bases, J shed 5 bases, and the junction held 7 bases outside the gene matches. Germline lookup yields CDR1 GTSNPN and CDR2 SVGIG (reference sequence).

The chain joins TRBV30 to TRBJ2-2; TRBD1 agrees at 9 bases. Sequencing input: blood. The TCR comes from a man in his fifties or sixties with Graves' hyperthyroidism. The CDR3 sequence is CAWSVQQGARTGELFF. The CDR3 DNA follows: TGTGCCTGGAGTGTCCAACAGGGGGCGAGGACCGGGGAGCTGTTTTTT.